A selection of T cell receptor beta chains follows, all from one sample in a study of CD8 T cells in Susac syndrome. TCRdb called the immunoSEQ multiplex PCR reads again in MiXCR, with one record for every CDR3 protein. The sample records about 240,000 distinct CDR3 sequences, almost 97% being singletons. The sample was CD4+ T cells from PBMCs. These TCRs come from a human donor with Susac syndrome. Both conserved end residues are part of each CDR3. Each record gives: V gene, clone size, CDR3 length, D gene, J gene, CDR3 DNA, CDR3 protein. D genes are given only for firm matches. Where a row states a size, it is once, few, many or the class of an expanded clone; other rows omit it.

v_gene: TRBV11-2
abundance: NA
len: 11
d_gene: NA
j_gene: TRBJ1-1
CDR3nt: TGTGCCAGCAGCTTAGTAGGGGGAGCTTTCTTT
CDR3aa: CASSLVGGAFF

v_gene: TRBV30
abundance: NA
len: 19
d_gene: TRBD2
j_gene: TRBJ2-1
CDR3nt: TGTGCCTGGAGTGGGGGACTAGCGGGAGGGAATATCTCCTACAATGAGCAGTTCTTC
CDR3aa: CAWSGGLAGGNISYNEQFF

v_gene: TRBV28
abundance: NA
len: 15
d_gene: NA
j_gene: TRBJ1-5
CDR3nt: TGTGCCAGCACCCGGGGCCTCACCAACAACCAGCCCCAGCATTTT
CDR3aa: CASTRGLTNNQPQHF

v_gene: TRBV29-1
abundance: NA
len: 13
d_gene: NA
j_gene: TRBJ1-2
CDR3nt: TGCAGCGTGCTGGCGCTCGACCTCTCGGGCTACACCTTC
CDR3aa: CSVLALDLSGYTF

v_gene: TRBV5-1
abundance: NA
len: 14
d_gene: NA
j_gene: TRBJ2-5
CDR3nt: TGCGCCAGCAGCTTCGGGATCGGGAGAGAGACCCAGTACTTC
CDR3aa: CASSFGIGRETQYF

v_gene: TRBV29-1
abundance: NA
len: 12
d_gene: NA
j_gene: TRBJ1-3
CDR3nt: TGCAGCGGACAGTCAGCTGGAAACACCATATATTTT
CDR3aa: CSGQSAGNTIYF

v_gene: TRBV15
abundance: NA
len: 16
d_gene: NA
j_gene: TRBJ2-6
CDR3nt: TGTGCCACCAGCAGAGATGGGGACTCTGGGGCCAACGTCCTGACTTTC
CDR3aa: CATSRDGDSGANVLTF

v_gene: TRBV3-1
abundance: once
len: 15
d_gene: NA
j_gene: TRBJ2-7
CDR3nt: TGTGCCAGCAGCCAAGGCCCCGTGCGGGGCTACGAGCAGTACTTC
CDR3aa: CASSQGPVRGYEQYF

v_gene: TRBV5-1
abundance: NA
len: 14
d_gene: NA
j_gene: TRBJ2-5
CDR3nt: TGCGCCAGCCTTCGGGACGCCCTCTCGGAGACCCAGTACTTC
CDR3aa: CASLRDALSETQYF

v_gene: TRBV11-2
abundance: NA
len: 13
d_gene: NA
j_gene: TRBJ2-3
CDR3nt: TGTGCCAGCAGCCCCCAAAGCTGGGATACGCAGTATTTT
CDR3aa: CASSPQSWDTQYF

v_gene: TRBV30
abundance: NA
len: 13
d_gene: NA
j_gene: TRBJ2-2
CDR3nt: TGTGCCTGGACCCGGACAGCTGGCGGGGAGCTGTTTTTT
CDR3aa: CAWTRTAGGELFF

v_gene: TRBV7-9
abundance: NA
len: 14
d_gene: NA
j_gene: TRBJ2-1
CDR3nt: TGTGCCAGCAGCTCCCAGGACCCATACAATGAGCAGTTCTTC
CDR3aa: CASSSQDPYNEQFF

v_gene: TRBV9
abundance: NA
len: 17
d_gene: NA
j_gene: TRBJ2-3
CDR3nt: TGTGCCAGCAGCGAGGGGAAGAATTGGCAGGGGACAGATACGCAGTATTTT
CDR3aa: CASSEGKNWQGTDTQYF

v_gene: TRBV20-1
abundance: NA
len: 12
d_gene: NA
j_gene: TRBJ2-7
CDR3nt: TGCAGTGCTAGAGATCATGGCTACGAGCAGTACTTC
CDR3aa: CSARDHGYEQYF

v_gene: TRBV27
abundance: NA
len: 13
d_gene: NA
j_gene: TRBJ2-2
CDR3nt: TGTGCCAGCAGTGTACGGGTGAGGGGGGAGCTGTTTTTT
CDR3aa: CASSVRVRGELFF

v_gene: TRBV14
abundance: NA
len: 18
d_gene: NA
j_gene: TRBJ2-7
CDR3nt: TGTGCCAGCAGCCAAGTTCCCGTACGTTCAGTCCACTCCTACGAGCAGTACTTC
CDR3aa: CASSQVPVRSVHSYEQYF

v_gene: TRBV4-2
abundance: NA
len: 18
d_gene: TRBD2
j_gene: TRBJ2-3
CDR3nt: TGTGCCAGCAGTCCCGGGACTAGCGGGAGAGTGGGCACAGATACGCAGTATTTT
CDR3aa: CASSPGTSGRVGTDTQYF

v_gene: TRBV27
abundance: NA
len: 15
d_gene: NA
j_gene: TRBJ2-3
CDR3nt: TGTGCCAGCAGTCGACTCTTGGATCTCACGTATACGCAGTATTTT
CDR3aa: CASSRLLDLTYTQYF

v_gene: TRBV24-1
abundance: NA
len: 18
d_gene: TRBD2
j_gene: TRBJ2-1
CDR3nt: TGTGCCACCAGTGATTCGCAAATAGGGCTAGCGGGACGCAATGAGCAGTTCTTC
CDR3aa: CATSDSQIGLAGRNEQFF

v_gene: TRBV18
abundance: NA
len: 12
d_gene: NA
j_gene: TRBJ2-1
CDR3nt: TGTGCCAGCTTGTACTCCAGCAATGAGCAGTTCTTC
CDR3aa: CASLYSSNEQFF

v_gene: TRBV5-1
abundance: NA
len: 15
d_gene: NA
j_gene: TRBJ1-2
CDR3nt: TGCGCCAGCAGCTGGGAAACAGGGAGTTCCTATGGCTACACCTTC
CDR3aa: CASSWETGSSYGYTF

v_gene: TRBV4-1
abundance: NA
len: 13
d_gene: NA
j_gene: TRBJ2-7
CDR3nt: TGCGCCAGCCGCCTGACGCCTTTAGGGGAGCAGTACTTC
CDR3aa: CASRLTPLGEQYF

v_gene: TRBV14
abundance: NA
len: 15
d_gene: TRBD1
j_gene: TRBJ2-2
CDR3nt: TGTGCCAGCAGCCCGCCGGGACAGGGCATCGGGGAGCTGTTTTTT
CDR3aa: CASSPPGQGIGELFF

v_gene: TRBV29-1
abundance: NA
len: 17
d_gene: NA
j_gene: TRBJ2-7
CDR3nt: TGCAGCGTCTACGGGGGCCCTGGGGGGGCGATTGGTTACGAGCAGTACTTC
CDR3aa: CSVYGGPGGAIGYEQYF

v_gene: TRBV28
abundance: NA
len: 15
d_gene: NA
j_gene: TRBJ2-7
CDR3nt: TGTGCCAGCAGCTCTCCCGGGACGCGCTCCTACGAGCAGTACTTC
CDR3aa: CASSSPGTRSYEQYF

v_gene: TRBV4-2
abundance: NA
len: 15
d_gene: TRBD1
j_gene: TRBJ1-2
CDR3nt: TGTGCCAGCAGCCAAGAACGGACAGGGAACTATGGCTACACCTTC
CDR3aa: CASSQERTGNYGYTF

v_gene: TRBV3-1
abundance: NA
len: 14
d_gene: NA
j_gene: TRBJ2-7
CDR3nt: TGTGCCAGCAGCCAAGATCGGGCTAGCCCTACGCAGTACTTC
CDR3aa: CASSQDRASPTQYF

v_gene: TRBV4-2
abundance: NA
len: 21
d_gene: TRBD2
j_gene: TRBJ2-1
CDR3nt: TGTGCCAGCAGCCAAAACCCGGGGACTAGGGGCGTACGTAGCTCCTACAATGAGCAGTTCTTC
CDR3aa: CASSQNPGTRGVRSSYNEQFF

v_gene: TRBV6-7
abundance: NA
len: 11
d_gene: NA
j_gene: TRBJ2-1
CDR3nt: TGTGCCAGCAGTAATTCCAATGAGCAGTTCTTC
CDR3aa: CASSNSNEQFF

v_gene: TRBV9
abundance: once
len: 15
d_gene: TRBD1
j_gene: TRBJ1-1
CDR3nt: TGTGCCAGCAGCGTCGGACAGGGCTCGAACACTGAAGCTTTCTTT
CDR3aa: CASSVGQGSNTEAFF

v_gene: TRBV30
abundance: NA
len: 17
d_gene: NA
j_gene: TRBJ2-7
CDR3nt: TGTGCCTGGGGTCTAGAGACCAAGACAGGAGCCTCCTACGAGCAGTACTTC
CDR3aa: CAWGLETKTGASYEQYF